Presented here are 26 T cell receptor beta chains from one specimen sequenced in a study of shared clonotypes between healthy human individuals. Clones were sequenced by immunoSEQ multiplex PCR, and TCRdb holds only the in-frame ones, with some missing. The table records roughly 2 million clones, approximately 95% of them present only once. Sequencing was done on a sample of naive CD4+ T cells sorted from blood. Subset denoted: CD45RA+ positively selected. These receptors were collected from a man aged 18 to 30 in good health.

The chain employs TRBV7-8 and TRBJ2-7, with 13 positions matching TRBD2. Looked up from germline, CDR1 is SGHVS and CDR2 is FQNEAQ. V shed 5 bases and J 0 bases; nucleotides not matched to a gene: 7. The CDR3 has 17 amino acids. The CDR3 region has the DNA TGTGCCAGCAGCCCAGGGACTAGCGGGACGAGCTCCTACGAGCAGTACTTC. Translated: CASSPGTSGTSSYEQYF.

This chain uses TRBV6-1 with TRBJ2-7; D not resolved. Germline V CDR1 and CDR2: MNHNS, SASEGT. The CDR3 totals 16 residues. The V end lost 0 bases, the J end lost 9 bases, and 21 bases lay between the germline ends. The CDR3 DNA is TGTGCCAGCAGTGAAGCCCTCGCCTCGGAGCTATCAGGGCAGTACTTC. It is translated as CASSEALASELSGQYF.

The chain is built from TRBV7-3 and TRBJ1-1, with 7 bases matching TRBD1. The germline CDR1 and CDR2 sequences are SGHTA and FQGTGA. The ends lost 5 bases at V and 7 bases at J; junction bases unmatched: 7. This CDR3 contains 13 residues. This CDR3 is CASSTTGADEAFF. In nucleotides, the CDR3 is TGTGCCAGCAGCACTACAGGGGCGGATGAAGCTTTCTTT.

This clone was observed a few times. The chain recombines TRBV2 with TRBJ2-7, with TRBD2 as a possible D gene (5 bases). Per germline, CDR1 SNHLY and CDR2 FYNNEI. V lost 4 bases and J lost 1, with 11 bases in between. This CDR3 spans 14 amino acids. CDR3 in amino acids: CASSAAGLSYEQYF. The CDR3 DNA reads as TGTGCCAGCAGTGCGGCGGGTTTATCCTACGAGCAGTACTTC.

This rearrangement joins TRBV5-1 to TRBJ2-7; TRBD1 matches at 11 bases. There are 15 residues in the CDR3. The germline gives CDR1 SGHRS, CDR2 YFSETQ. V shed 0 bases, J shed 4 bases, and the junction held 3 bases outside the gene matches. The CDR3 DNA follows: TGCGCCAGCAGCTTGGAGGACAGGGGGCGGTACGAGCAGTACTTC. Translation gives CASSLEDRGRYEQYF.

The chain links TRBV28 to TRBJ2-1, with a possible D match to TRBD2 (6 bases). The length of the CDR3 is 14 residues. CDR1 MDHEN and CDR2 SYDVKM come from the germline V gene. The ends were cut back, 8 bases at V and 4 bases at J, with 15 bases in the middle. CDR3 protein: CASGMGRGYNEQFF. DNA of the CDR3: TGTGCCAGCGGAATGGGACGGGGGTACAATGAGCAGTTCTTC.

V is TRBV18 and J is TRBJ2-3, with D possibly TRBD1 on 6 matching bases. Germline lookup yields CDR1 KGHSH and CDR2 LQKENI. With 5 bases removed from V and 0 bases from J, the gap between germline ends came to 18 bases. This CDR3 comprises 17 residues. CDR3 sequence: CASSALTGLPSTDTQYF. The CDR3 coding sequence is TGTGCCAGCTCAGCCTTAACAGGGTTACCTAGCACAGATACGCAGTATTTT.

This chain links TRBV7-2 with TRBJ1-4; the D is unclear. This CDR3 is 15 amino acids long. The germline V gene encodes CDR1 SGHTA and CDR2 FQGNSA. V lost 4 bases and J lost 10, with 19 bases in between. CDR3 DNA: TGTGCCAGCAGCTCGGACCAGGATCCTAGTCGAAAACTGTTTTTT. Its translation is CASSSDQDPSRKLFF.

As to this clone: Other DNA sequences in the sample encode the same CDR3. The rearrangement links TRBV10-1 to TRBJ2-2; 7 nucleotides line up with TRBD1. The V gene's germline CDR1 is WNHNN and CDR2 SYGVQD (reference sequence). With 6 bases clipped from V and 2 bases from J, the junction kept 3 bases outside the gene matches. This CDR3 comprises 14 residues. The CDR3 nucleotides are TGCGCCAGCAGCGGGGACAGAAACACCGGGGAGCTGTTTTTT. This translates into CASSGDRNTGELFF.

This chain links TRBV9 with TRBJ1-2; D remains unclear. Germline V gene data show CDR1 as SGDLS and CDR2 as YYNGEE. V lost 0 bases and J 4 bases, leaving 13 bases between the germline ends. The CDR3 contains 15 residues. CDR3 sequence (DNA): TGTGCCAGCAGCGTAGGGGCGGATCAAGGCTATGGCTACACCTTC. Protein: CASSVGADQGYGYTF.

A remark on this clone: The sample holds other DNA sequences that translate to the same CDR3. The rearrangement uses TRBV18 and TRBJ2-7; 7 bases are shared with TRBD2. With 6 bases clipped from V and 2 bases from J, the junction kept 7 bases outside the gene matches. Germline V CDR1 and CDR2: KGHSH, LQKENI. This CDR3 comprises 14 residues. CDR3 loop: CASSPGRRTYEQYF. For the CDR3, the DNA is TGTGCCAGCTCCCCCGGGAGGAGAACCTACGAGCAGTACTTC.

V usage is TRBV2 and J usage is TRBJ1-1, with D maybe TRBD1 (6 bases). This CDR3 is 12 amino acids long. The V and J ends lost 11 bases and 6 bases respectively, with 16 bases between them. The germline V gene has CDR1 SNHLY and CDR2 FYNNEI. CDR3 sequence reads: CASKRGDAEAFF. The CDR3 bases are TGTGCCTCCAAAAGGGGGGACGCTGAAGCTTTCTTT.

The chain joins TRBV6-5 to TRBJ2-3, with TRBD2 identical over 7 bases. Germline assignment: CDR1 MNHEY and CDR2 SVGAGI. V was clipped by 6 bases and J by 5 bases; unmatched bases: 8. CDR3 length: 14 amino acids. The CDR3 nucleotides read TGTGCCAGCAGCCCTAGACTAGCTTTAGATACGCAGTATTTT. This codes for CASSPRLALDTQYF.

A word on this clone: The sample has other DNA sequences that encode this CDR3 too. The rearrangement uses TRBV6-5 and TRBJ2-7; 12 nucleotides match TRBD2. Germline-derived CDR1 and CDR2 are MNHEY and SVGAGI. The CDR3 has 16 amino acids. J was trimmed by 3 bases and V by 0 bases; bases with no gene match: 3. CDR3: CASSYSLTSGSYEQYF. The CDR3 DNA follows: TGTGCCAGCAGTTACTCTTTGACTAGCGGGAGCTACGAGCAGTACTTC.

CDR3 DNA sequence: TGTGCCAGCTCACCGAACCCGACAGGGCCCTACGAGCAGTACTTC. This sequence encodes CASSPNPTGPYEQYF. The V and J genes are TRBV18 and TRBJ2-7, with 7 positions matching TRBD1. CDR3 length: 15 amino acids. Per germline, CDR1 KGHSH and CDR2 LQKENI. With 3 bases clipped from V and 2 bases from J, the junction kept 7 bases outside the gene matches.

The chain is built from TRBV19 and TRBJ1-5; D possibly corresponds to TRBD1 (5 bases). The germline CDR1 and CDR2 sequences are LNHDA and SQIVND (reference sequence). V lost 5 bases and J 7 bases, leaving 18 bases between the germline ends. This CDR3 spans 15 amino acids. The CDR3 is CASSAGSGGGQPQHF. CDR3 DNA: TGTGCCAGTAGTGCGGGGTCCGGGGGTGGACAGCCCCAGCATTTT.

The chain carries TRBV7-2 and TRBJ1-1; the D is unclear. The V end was cut by 3 bases, the J end by 0 bases, with 8 bases between. This CDR3 comprises 14 residues. CDR1 is SGHTA, CDR2 FQGNSA, per germline. In DNA, the CDR3 is TGTGCCAGCAGCTTCCACAGTATGAACACTGAAGCTTTCTTT. It codes for CASSFHSMNTEAFF.

The V and J genes are TRBV7-2 and TRBJ2-1, with 11 bases identical to TRBD2. The J segment lost 3 bases and the V segment lost 3 bases, leaving 7 bases of the junction unmatched. CDR3 length: 17 amino acids. CDR1 is SGHTA, CDR2 FQGNSA, per germline. CDR3 residues: CASSFVPGLAGYNEQFF. CDR3 DNA: TGTGCCAGCAGCTTCGTTCCTGGACTAGCGGGCTACAATGAGCAGTTCTTC.

This chain uses TRBV25-1 with TRBJ1-6; perhaps TRBD1 as D (6 bases). The CDR3 runs 15 residues. The germline CDR1 and CDR2 sequences are MGHDK and SYGVNS. Trimming shortened V by 4 bases and J by 6 bases, and 13 bases separated the two germline ends. The CDR3 region is CASSARGQPNSPLHF. The CDR3, as DNA: TGTGCCAGCAGTGCGAGAGGACAGCCTAATTCACCCCTCCACTTT.

V gene TRBV5-4 combines with J gene TRBJ1-2; 8 bases agree with TRBD1. V shed 3 bases, J shed 5 bases, and the junction held 3 bases outside the gene matches. The CDR3 covers 13 residues. Germline V gene data show CDR1 as SGHNT and CDR2 as YYREEE (reference sequence). CDR3 nucleotide sequence: TGTGCCAGCAGCTCATACAGGGGGTATGGCTACACCTTC. This translates into CASSSYRGYGYTF.

The chain has TRBV5-4 and TRBJ1-1, with D possibly being TRBD1 (6 bases). The CDR3 length is 13 residues. Germline CDR1 reads SGHNT; CDR2 reads YYREEE (reference sequence). The V and J ends lost 2 bases and 6 bases respectively, with 11 bases between them. Written as DNA, the CDR3 is TGTGCCAGCAGCTTCCAGGGGAGCCCTGAAGCTTTCTTT. This gives the protein CASSFQGSPEAFF.

V gene TRBV9 combines with J gene TRBJ1-2, with D possibly being TRBD1 (5 bases). The CDR3 loop spans 15 amino acids. The germline V gene encodes CDR1 SGDLS and CDR2 YYNGEE. V lost 0 bases, J lost 2 bases, and 11 bases lay in between. In DNA form, the CDR3 reads TGTGCCAGCAGCGTAGGGGACCCTTTGAACTATGGCTACACCTTC. Its protein is CASSVGDPLNYGYTF.

The chain links TRBV9 to TRBJ2-3; D is tentatively TRBD1 or TRBD2 (5 bases each). Germline V gene sequence: CDR1 SGDLS, CDR2 YYNGEE. Between the trimmed V and J ends, which lost 0 bases and 4 bases, there was a span of 15 bases. The CDR3 sequence is 16 residues long. The CDR3 is CASSVGSGTLADTQYF. In nucleotides, the CDR3 is TGTGCCAGCAGCGTAGGTTCCGGGACCCTTGCAGATACGCAGTATTTT.

The chain links TRBV7-2 to TRBJ2-7, with 12 positions matching TRBD2. CDR3 length: 13 residues. CDR1 and CDR2 from the germline V gene are SGHTA and FQGNSA. The V segment lost 5 bases and the J segment 6 bases; nucleotides outside the gene matches: 2. CDR3 bases: TGTGCCAGCAGCAAACTAGCGGGAGGCGAGCAGTACTTC. The encoded protein is CASSKLAGGEQYF.

V and J are TRBV5-5 and TRBJ2-7, with D perhaps matching TRBD2 (5 bases). CDR1 and CDR2 (germline): SGHKS, YYEKEE (reference sequence). This CDR3 contains 11 residues. The V and J ends lost 7 bases and 4 bases respectively, with 9 bases between them. The CDR3 DNA is TGTGCCAGCTTGAGGGAGTACGAGCAGTACTTC. This translates into CASLREYEQYF.

The J gene is TRBJ2-2, the V gene TRBV6-1, with D hard to call. The CDR3 covers 12 residues. Trimming removed 8 bases from V and 1 base from J, with 5 bases in between. In germline, CDR1 is MNHNS, CDR2 SASEGT. The DNA of the CDR3 is TGTGCCAGCGACCGGAACACCGGGGAGCTGTTTTTT. Amino acids: CASDRNTGELFF.